This TCR beta chain was profiled in a study of blood T cell repertoires in COVID-19. For the study at large: T cells, B-cell-depleted T cells, or PBMCs provided the cDNA or gDNA that served as material.

Authors' data handling: Using reference gene primer amplification, nucleated cell counts were estimated. Produced via immunoSEQ multiplex PCR; TCRdb's table is partial and in-frame only. V, J and clone size reflect that table, while D and trimming were determined from the DNA. The profile shows about 220,000 clones, about 83% of them singletons. Self-reported history from a screening survey and questionnaire set each donor's cohort. Within 2 weeks before study entry, exposed participants met a COVID-19 case. The CDR3 spans 18 residues. Between the trimmed V and J ends, which lost 1 base and 2 bases, there was a span of 17 bases. Germline-derived CDR1 and CDR2 are MNHNS and SASEGT.

This receptor was identified in a middle-aged woman who had been exposed to COVID-19. Input material: PBMCs or T cells enriched from blood (not recorded which). The chain couples TRBV6-1 to TRBJ2-2; D is perhaps TRBD2 (6 bases). CDR3 residues: CASSEVMASAANTGELFF. The CDR3 bases are TGTGCCAGCAGTGAAGTCATGGCTAGCGCGGCAAACACCGGGGAGCTGTTTTTT.